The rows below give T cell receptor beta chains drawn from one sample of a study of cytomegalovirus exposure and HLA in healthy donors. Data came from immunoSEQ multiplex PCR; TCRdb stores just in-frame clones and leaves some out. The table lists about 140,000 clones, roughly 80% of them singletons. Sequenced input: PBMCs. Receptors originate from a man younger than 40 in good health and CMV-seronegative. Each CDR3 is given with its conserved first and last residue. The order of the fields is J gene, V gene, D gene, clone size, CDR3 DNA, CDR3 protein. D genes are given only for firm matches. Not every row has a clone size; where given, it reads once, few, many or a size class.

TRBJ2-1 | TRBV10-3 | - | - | TGTGCCATCAGTGAGTCTAGCGAGCAGTTCTTC | CAISESSEQFF
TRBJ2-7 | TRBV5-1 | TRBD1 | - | TGCGCCAGCAGCTTGGGGACAGGGACGGACGAGCAGTACTTC | CASSLGTGTDEQYF
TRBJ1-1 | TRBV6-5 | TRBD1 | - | TGTGCCAGCAGGATCGGACAGGGTAACACTGAAGCTTTCTTT | CASRIGQGNTEAFF
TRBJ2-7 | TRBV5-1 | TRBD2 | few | TGCGCCAGCAGCTTGACTAGCGGGAGGGGGACTCCGGGCGAGCAGTACTTC | CASSLTSGRGTPGEQYF
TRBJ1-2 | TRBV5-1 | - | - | TGCGCCAGCAGCTTGGTCCCGGAGTCCAATGGCTACACCTTC | CASSLVPESNGYTF
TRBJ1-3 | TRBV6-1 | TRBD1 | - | TGTGCCAGCAGTGAGGGGGCAGGGGGCTCTGGAAACACCATATATTTT | CASSEGAGGSGNTIYF
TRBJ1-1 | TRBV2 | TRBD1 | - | TGTGCCAGCAGGGGACAGCCGAACACTGAAGCTTTCTTT | CASRGQPNTEAFF
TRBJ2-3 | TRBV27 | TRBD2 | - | TGTGCCAGCACTCTACTAGCGGGAATGGATACGCAGTATTTT | CASTLLAGMDTQYF
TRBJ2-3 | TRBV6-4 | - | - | TGTGCCAGCAGTCTCTGGGCGGGCCTAGGGGATACGCAGTATTTT | CASSLWAGLGDTQYF
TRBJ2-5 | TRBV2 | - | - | TGTGCCAGCAGTGAAGCGCTCCTAGCCCACCAAGAGACCCAGTACTTC | CASSEALLAHQETQYF
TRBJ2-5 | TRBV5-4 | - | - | TGTGCCAGCAGCTTTCAGGGTCAAGAGACCCAGTACTTC | CASSFQGQETQYF
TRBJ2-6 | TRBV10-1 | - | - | TGCGCCAGCAGTGGGTCGAAGGGGTGCAAAGGGGCCAACGTCCTGACTTTC | CASSGSKGCKGANVLTF
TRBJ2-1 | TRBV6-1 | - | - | TGTGCCAGCGGACCCGTCGGGGGTCCCTACAATGAGCAGTTCTTC | CASGPVGGPYNEQFF
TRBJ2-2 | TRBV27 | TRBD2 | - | TGTGCCAGCAATCGACTAGCGGGGTTCACCGGGGAGCTGTTTTTT | CASNRLAGFTGELFF
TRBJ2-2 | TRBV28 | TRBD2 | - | TGTGCCAGCAGCCACTATCGTACTAGCGGGACCGCCGGGGAGCTGTTTTTT | CASSHYRTSGTAGELFF
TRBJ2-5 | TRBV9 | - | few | TGTGCCAGCAGCGTAGAGAGTAGAAGTGAGACCCAGTACTTC | CASSVESRSETQYF
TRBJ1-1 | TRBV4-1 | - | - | TGCGCCAGCAGAAAAGGGGCGGCATCCGGCGCTGAAGCTTTCTTT | CASRKGAASGAEAFF
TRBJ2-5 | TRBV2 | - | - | TGTGCCAGCAAATTGGGCCCATCGGAAGAGACCCAGTACTTC | CASKLGPSEETQYF
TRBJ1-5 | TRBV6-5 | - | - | TGTGCCAGCAGTTATTCCGACAGTAGAGATCAGCCCCAGCATTTT | CASSYSDSRDQPQHF
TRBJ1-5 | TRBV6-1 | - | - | TGTGCCAGCAGCAGTCGGGGGGTCAATCAGCCCCAGCATTTT | CASSSRGVNQPQHF
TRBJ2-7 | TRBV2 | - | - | TGTGCCAGCAGTGAAGGAACTGGGAGCTCCTACGAGCAGTACTTC | CASSEGTGSSYEQYF
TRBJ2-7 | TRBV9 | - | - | TGTGCCAGCACCGTAGGGCCCGGACACTACGAGCAGTACTTC | CASTVGPGHYEQYF
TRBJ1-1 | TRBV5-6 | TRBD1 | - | TGTGCCAGCAGCTTATTCCAGGGGGACGCCGAGCTGAACACTGAAGCTTTCTTT | CASSLFQGDAELNTEAFF
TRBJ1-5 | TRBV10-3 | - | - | TGTGCCATCAGTGCTCCAGGGGAGAATCAGCCCCAGCATTTT | CAISAPGENQPQHF
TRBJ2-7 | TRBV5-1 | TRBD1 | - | TGCGCCAGCAGCTTCGACAGGGGCATTTACGAGCAGTACTTC | CASSFDRGIYEQYF
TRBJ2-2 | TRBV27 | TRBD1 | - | TGTGCCAGCGAAGGGACAGGAGGGGCCGGGGAGCTGTTTTTT | CASEGTGGAGELFF
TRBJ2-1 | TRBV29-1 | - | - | TGCAGCGTTGTTCCCTTATCACTAGGCAATGAGCAGTTCTTC | CSVVPLSLGNEQFF
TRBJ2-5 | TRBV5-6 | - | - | TGTGCCAGCAGCCCCCTCCGATCGGGTCAAGAGACCCAGTACTTC | CASSPLRSGQETQYF
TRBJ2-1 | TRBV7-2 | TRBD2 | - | TGTGCCAGCAGCAAGCGGACTAGCGACTACCCCTACAATGAGCAGTTCTTC | CASSKRTSDYPYNEQFF
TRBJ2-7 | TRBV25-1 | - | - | TGTGCCAGCAGCGACACGGCAGGCCCCTACGAGCAGTACTTC | CASSDTAGPYEQYF
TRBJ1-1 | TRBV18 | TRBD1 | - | TGTGCCAGCTCACCACCGGGACAGACTGAGACTGAAGCTTTCTTT | CASSPPGQTETEAFF
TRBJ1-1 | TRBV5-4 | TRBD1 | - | TGTGCCAGCAGCACGGACAGGGGGAACACTGAAGCTTTCTTT | CASSTDRGNTEAFF
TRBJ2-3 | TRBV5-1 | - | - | TGCGCCAGCAGCGGAGATAGGGGGGGAGCCTTGGATACGCAGTATTTT | CASSGDRGGALDTQYF
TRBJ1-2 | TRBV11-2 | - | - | TGTGCCAGCAGCTTAGAGAGCGGTCTCAACTATGGCTACACCTTC | CASSLESGLNYGYTF
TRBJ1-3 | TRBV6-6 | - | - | TGTGCCAGCCTTTTCGGGGGTTCAGGAAACACCATATATTTT | CASLFGGSGNTIYF
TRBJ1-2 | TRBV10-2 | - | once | TGCGCCAGCCGGCGGGAGGCCTATGGCTACACCTTC | CASRREAYGYTF
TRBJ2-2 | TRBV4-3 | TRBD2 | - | TGCGCCAGCAGCCAGTCTAGCGGGAGGGAGGGCGTCGGGGAGCTGTTTTTT | CASSQSSGREGVGELFF
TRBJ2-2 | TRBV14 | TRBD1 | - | TGTGCCAGCAGCCCTAGGCCCCCGGGACAGGGGAACACCGGGGAGCTGTTTTTT | CASSPRPPGQGNTGELFF
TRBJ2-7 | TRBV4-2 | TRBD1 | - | TGTGCCAGCAGCCAAGACGTCCGGGACAGTTACGAGCAGTACTTC | CASSQDVRDSYEQYF
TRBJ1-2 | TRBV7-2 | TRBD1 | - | TGTGCCAGCGGCGGACGAATGACAGGGTTTGGCTACACCTTC | CASGGRMTGFGYTF
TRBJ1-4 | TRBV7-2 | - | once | TGTGCCAGCAGCCCAATTCTACCTAGAACCGGTAGAGAAAAACTGTTTTTT | CASSPILPRTGREKLFF
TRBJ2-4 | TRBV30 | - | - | TGTGCCTCAAGCGGAGGATCCAAAAACATTCAGTACTTC | CASSGGSKNIQYF
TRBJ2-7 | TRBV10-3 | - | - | TGTGCCATCATGGGAGACGTCCCCTACGAGCAGTACTTC | CAIMGDVPYEQYF
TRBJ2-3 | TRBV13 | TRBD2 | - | TGTGCCAGCAGCCCCTTCTTAGCGGGAGTGGCCACAGATACGCAGTATTTT | CASSPFLAGVATDTQYF
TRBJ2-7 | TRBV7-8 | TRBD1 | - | TGTGCCACCTCGTACGACAGGGGGGACGAGCAGTACTTC | CATSYDRGDEQYF
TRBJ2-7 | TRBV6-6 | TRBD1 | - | TGTGCCAGCAGCTCTCCGGACAGGGGGCTTCCCTACGAGCAGTACTTC | CASSSPDRGLPYEQYF
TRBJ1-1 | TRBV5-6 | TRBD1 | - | TGTGCCAGTGAAACCCGGACAGGCCTGAAAACTTTCTTT | CASETRTGLKTFF
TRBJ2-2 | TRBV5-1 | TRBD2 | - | TGCGCCAGCAGCGTGGGACTAGCGGGAGCTGCGAACACCGGGGAGCTGTTTTTT | CASSVGLAGAANTGELFF
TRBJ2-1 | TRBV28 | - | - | TGTGCCAGCAGTATAACAGGAGGGTATGGTTATGAGCAGTTCTTC | CASSITGGYGYEQFF
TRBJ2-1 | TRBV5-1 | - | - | TGCGCCAGCAGCTTTGCGACATACAATGAGCAGTTCTTC | CASSFATYNEQFF
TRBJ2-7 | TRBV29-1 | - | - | TGCAGCGTTGAAGATACAGGGCAGTACTTC | CSVEDTGQYF
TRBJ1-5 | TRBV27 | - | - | TGTGCCAGCGCCATCATCTCACCGGGCAATCAGCCCCAGCATTTT | CASAIISPGNQPQHF
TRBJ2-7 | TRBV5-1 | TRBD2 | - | TGCGCCAGCAGCTTGGGCGGGGGCGAGCAGTACTTC | CASSLGGGEQYF
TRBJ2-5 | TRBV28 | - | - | TGTGCCAGCAGGTGGTCAGGCGGGGAGACCCAGTACTTC | CASRWSGGETQYF
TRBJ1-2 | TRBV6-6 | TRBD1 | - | TGTGCCAGCAGGCCTGCGTTGGACAGGGGATATGGCTACACCTTC | CASRPALDRGYGYTF
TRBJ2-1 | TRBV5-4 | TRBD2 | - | TGTGCCAGCAGCTTTACTAGCGGGAGTGTCTACAATGAGCAGTTCTTC | CASSFTSGSVYNEQFF
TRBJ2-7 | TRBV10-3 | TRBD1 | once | TGTGCCATCAGTGATCCAGGGGGAAACTACGAGCAGTACTTC | CAISDPGGNYEQYF